This T cell receptor beta chain was sequenced for a study of cytotoxic CD8 clonotypes in ibrutinib-treated CLL. Across the study: The study included about a dozen relapsed/refractory and 15 treatment-naive patients; 17 to 18 had IGHV unmutated disease. Whole-study findings and limits: Under treatment, the uncommon public clonotypes either contracted or remained stable. Baseline-level clonality went beyond age-matched healthy donors and moved in step with circulating CD8+ T-cell counts.

There are a few counts of this clone. What it binds is not known. V dropped 1 base and J dropped 5 bases, with 11 bases sitting between them. The CDR3 covers 13 residues. The germline gives CDR1 SQVTM, CDR2 ANQGSEA. With sequencing, the targeted depth ranged from 1 in 200,000 to 1 in 1 million T cells. Clones were read by immunoSEQ multiplex PCR, and TCRdb kept only the in-frame ones, dropping some. The data hold about 40,000 clones, with 65% to 70% observed a single time. The specimen was PBMCs, collected at disease progression, from a patient treated with ibrutinib. V and J are TRBV29-1 and TRBJ1-2; D gene unclear. The TCR sequence derives from a human donor with chronic lymphocytic leukemia. The CDR3 spells CSVEADGVYGYTF. The DNA for the CDR3 is TGCAGCGTTGAAGCCGACGGGGTGTATGGCTACACCTTC.